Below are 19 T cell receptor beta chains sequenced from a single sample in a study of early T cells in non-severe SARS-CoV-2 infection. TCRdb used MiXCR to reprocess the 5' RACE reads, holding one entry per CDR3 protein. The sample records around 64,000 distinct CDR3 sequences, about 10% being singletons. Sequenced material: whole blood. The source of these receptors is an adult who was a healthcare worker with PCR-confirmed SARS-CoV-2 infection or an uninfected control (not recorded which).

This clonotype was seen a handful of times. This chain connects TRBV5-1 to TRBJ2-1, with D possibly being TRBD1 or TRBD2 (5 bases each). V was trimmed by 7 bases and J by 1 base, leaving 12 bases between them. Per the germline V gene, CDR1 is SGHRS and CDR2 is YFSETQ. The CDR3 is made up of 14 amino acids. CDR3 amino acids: CASHPGRSYNEQFF. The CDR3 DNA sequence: TGCGCCAGCCACCCGGGACGTTCCTACAATGAGCAGTTCTTC.

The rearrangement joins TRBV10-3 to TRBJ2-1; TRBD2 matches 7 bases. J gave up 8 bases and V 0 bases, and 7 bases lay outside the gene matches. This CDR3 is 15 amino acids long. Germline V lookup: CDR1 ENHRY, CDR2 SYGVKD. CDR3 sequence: CAISESLAVVDEQFF. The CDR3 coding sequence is TGTGCCATCAGTGAGTCCCTAGCGGTGGTAGATGAGCAGTTCTTC.

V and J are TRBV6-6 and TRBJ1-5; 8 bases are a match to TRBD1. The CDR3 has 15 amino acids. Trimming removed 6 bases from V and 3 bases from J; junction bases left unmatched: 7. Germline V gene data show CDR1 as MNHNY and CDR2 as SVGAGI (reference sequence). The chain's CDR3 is CASSQTGANNQPQHF. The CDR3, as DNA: TGTGCCAGCAGCCAGACAGGGGCAAACAATCAGCCCCAGCATTTT.

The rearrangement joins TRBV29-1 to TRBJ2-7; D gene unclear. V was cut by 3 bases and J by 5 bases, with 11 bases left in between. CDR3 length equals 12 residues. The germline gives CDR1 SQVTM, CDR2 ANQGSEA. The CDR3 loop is CSVEGPSDEQYF. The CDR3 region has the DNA TGCAGCGTTGAGGGCCCGAGCGACGAGCAGTACTTC.

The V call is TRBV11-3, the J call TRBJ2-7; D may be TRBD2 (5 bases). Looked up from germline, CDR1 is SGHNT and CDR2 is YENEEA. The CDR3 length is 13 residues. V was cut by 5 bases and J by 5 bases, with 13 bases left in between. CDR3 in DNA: TGTGCCAGCAGCGTAGGCCGGGGTGACGAGCAGTACTTC. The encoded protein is CASSVGRGDEQYF.

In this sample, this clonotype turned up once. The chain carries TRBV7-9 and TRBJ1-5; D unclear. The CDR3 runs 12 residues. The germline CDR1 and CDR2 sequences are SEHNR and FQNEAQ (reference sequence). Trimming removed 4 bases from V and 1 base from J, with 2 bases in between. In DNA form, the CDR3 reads TGTGCCAGCAGCTACAGCAATCAGCCCCAGCATTTT. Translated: CASSYSNQPQHF.

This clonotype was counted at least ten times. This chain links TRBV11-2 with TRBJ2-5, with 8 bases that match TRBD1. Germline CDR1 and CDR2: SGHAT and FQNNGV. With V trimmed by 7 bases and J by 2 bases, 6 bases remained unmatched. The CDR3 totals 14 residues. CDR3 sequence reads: CASKVRQGQETQYF. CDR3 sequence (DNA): TGTGCCAGCAAGGTCCGACAGGGGCAAGAGACCCAGTACTTC.

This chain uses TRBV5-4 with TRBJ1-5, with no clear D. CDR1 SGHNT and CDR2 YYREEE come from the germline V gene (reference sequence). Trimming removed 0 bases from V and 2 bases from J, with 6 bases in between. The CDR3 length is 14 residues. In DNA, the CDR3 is TGTGCCAGCAGCTTGGACGGAGGCAATCAGCCCCAGCATTTT. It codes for CASSLDGGNQPQHF.

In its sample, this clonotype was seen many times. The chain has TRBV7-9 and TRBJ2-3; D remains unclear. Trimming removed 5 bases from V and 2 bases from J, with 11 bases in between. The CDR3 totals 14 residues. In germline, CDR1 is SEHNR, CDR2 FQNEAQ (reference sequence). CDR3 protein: CASSPRPPTDTQYF. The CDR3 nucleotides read TGTGCCAGCAGCCCCCGTCCACCCACAGATACGCAGTATTTT.

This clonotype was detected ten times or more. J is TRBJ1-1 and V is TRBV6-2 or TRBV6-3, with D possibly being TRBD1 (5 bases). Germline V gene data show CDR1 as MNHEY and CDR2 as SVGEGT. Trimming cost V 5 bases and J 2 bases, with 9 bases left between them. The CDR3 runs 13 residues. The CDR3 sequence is CASSGTDNTEAFF. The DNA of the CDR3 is TGTGCCAGCAGTGGGACGGATAACACTGAAGCTTTCTTT.

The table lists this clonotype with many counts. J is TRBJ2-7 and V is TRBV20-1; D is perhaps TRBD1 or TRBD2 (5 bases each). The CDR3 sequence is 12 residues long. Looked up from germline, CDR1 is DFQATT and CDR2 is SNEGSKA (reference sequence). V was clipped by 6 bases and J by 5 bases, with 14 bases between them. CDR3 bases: TGCAGTGCCCGGGGACCGAGGAACGAGCAGTACTTC. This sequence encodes CSARGPRNEQYF.

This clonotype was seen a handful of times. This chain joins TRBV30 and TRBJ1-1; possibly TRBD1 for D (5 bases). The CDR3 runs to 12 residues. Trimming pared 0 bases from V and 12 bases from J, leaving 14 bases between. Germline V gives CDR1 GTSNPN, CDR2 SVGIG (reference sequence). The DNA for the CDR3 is TGTGCCTGGAGTGTACTCCGGGGGGATACTTTCTTT. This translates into CAWSVLRGDTFF.

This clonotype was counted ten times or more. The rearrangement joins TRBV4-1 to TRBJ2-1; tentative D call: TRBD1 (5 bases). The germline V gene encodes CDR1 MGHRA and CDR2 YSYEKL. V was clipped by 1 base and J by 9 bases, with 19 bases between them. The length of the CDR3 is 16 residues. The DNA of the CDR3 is TGCGCCAGCAGCCAAGTGGACATGATTGTTTTTGGTGAGCAGTTCTTC. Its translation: CASSQVDMIVFGEQFF.

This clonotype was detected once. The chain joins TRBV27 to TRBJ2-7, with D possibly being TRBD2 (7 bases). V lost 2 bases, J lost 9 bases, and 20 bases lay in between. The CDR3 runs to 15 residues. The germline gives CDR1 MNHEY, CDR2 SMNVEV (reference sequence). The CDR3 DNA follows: TGTGCCAGCAGTTTAGCGTACCCATACAGGGAGGGGCAGTACTTC. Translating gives CASSLAYPYREGQYF.

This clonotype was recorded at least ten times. CDR3 sequence (DNA): TGTGCCAGCAGCCAAGATACGGTATCATCGCAGCCCCAGCATTTT. Translated, it gives CASSQDTVSSQPQHF. The chain recombines TRBV3-1 with TRBJ1-5; D gene ambiguous. The CDR3 covers 15 residues. Germline V CDR1 and CDR2: LGHDT, YNNKEL (reference sequence). The germline V and J ends were trimmed by 0 bases and 7 bases, with 13 bases remaining between them.

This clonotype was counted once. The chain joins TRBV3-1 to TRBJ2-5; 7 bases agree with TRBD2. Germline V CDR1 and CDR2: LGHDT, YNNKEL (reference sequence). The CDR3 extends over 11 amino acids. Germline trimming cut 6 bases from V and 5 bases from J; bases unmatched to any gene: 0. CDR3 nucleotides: TGTGCCAGCAGACTAGCGGAGACCCAGTACTTC. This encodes CASRLAETQYF.

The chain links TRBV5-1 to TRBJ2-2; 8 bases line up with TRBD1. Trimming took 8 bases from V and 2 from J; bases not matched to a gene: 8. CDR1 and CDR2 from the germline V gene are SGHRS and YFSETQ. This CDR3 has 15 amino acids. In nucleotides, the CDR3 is TGCGCCAGTATCGACAGGGGAGGCAACACCGGGGAGCTGTTTTTT. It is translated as CASIDRGGNTGELFF.

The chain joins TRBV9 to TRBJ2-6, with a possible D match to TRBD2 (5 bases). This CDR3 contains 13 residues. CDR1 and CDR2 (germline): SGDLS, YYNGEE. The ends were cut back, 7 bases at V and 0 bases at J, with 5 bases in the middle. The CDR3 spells CASRGSGANVLTF. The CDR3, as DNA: TGTGCCAGCCGGGGCTCTGGGGCCAACGTCCTGACTTTC.

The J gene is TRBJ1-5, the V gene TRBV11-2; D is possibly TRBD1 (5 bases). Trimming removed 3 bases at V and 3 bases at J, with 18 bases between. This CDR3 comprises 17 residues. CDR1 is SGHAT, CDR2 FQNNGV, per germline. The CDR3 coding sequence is TGTGCCAGCAGCTTTCCGGGACCCATAGGAATCAATCAGCCCCAGCATTTT. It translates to CASSFPGPIGINQPQHF.